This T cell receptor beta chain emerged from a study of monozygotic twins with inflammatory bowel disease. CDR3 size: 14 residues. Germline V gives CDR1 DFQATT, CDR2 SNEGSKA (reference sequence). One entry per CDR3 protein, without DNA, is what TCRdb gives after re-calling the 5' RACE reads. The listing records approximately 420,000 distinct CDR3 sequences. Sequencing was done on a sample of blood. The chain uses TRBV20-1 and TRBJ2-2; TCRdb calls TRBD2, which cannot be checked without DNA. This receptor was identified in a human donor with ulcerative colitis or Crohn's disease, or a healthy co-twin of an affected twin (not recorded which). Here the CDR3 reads CSARASGRAGELFF.